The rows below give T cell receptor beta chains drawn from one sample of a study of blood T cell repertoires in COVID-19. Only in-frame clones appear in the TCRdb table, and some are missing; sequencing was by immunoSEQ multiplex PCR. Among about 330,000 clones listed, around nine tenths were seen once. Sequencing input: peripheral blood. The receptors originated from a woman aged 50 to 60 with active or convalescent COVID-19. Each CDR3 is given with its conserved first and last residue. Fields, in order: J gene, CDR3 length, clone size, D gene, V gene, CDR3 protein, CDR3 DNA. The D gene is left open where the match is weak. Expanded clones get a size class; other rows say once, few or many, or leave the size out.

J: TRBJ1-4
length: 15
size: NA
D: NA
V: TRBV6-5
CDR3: CASSNPTGYDAKLFF
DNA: TGTGCCAGCAGTAACCCTACAGGGTACGATGCAAAACTGTTTTTT

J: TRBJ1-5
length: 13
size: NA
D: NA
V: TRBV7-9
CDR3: CASNQGGGSPQHF
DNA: TGTGCCAGCAACCAAGGGGGGGGCTCCCCCCAGCATTTT

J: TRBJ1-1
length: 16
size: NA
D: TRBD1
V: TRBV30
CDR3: CAWREDRRHTNTEAFF
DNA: TGTGCCTGGAGGGAGGACAGGAGGCATACAAACACTGAAGCTTTCTTT

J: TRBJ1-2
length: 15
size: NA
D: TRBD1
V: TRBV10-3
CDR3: CAISELQGAPYGYTF
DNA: TGTGCCATCAGTGAGTTGCAGGGGGCTCCCTATGGCTACACCTTC

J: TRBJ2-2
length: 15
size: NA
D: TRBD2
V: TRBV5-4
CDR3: CASSLPSGDRRELFF
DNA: TGTGCCAGCAGCTTACCTAGCGGGGACCGCCGGGAGCTGTTTTTT

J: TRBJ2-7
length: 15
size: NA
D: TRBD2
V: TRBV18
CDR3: CASSRGSGGTYEQYF
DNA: TGTGCCAGTTCCCGGGGGAGCGGGGGAACCTACGAGCAGTACTTC

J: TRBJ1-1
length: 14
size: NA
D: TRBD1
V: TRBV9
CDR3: CASSPGTGPTEAFF
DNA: TGTGCCAGCAGCCCGGGGACAGGGCCTACTGAAGCTTTCTTT

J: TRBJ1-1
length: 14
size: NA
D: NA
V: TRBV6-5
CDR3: CASRGDTTNTEAFF
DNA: TGTGCCAGCAGAGGGGACACGACGAACACTGAAGCTTTCTTT

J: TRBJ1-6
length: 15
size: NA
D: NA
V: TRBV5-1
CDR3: CASSLATGSSSPLHF
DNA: TGCGCCAGCAGCTTGGCTACGGGGTCGAGTTCACCCCTCCACTTT

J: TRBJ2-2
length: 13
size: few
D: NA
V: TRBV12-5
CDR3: CASGLSGTGELFF
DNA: TGTGCTAGTGGTTTGAGCGGGACCGGGGAGCTGTTTTTT

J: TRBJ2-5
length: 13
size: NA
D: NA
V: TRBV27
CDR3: CASSLRWEETQYF
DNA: TGTGCCAGCAGTTTAAGGTGGGAGGAGACCCAGTACTTC

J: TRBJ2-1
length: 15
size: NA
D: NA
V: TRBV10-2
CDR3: CASRPPGAGSDEQFF
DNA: TGCGCCAGCAGGCCTCCAGGAGCGGGTTCGGATGAGCAGTTCTTC

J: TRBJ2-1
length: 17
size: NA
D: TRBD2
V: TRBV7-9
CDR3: CASSSNRTSGFNNEQFF
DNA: TGTGCCAGCAGCTCCAACCGGACTAGCGGGTTTAACAATGAGCAGTTCTTC

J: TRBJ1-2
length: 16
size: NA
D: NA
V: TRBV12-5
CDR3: CASGLGDRTYIDGYTF
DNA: TGTGCTAGTGGTTTGGGCGACAGGACGTACATTGATGGCTACACCTTC

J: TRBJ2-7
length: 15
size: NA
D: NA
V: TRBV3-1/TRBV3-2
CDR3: CASSQGWEASYEQYF
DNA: TGTGCCAGCAGCCAAGGATGGGAGGCCTCCTACGAGCAGTACTTC

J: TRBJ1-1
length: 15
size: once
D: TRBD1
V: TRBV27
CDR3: CASSPPGTGGTEAFF
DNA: TGTGCCAGCAGCCCGCCCGGGACAGGGGGCACTGAAGCTTTCTTT

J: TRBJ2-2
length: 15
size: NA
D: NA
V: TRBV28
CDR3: CASRSGERATGELFF
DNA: TGTGCCAGCAGGTCGGGAGAAAGGGCCACCGGGGAGCTGTTTTTT

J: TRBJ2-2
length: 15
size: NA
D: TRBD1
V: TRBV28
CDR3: CASSLAGGPTGELFF
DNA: TGTGCCAGCAGTTTAGCAGGGGGCCCCACCGGGGAGCTGTTTTTT

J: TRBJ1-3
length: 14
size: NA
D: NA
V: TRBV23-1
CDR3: CAGQPEFSGNTIYF
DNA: TGCGCCGGACAGCCTGAATTCTCTGGAAACACCATATATTTT

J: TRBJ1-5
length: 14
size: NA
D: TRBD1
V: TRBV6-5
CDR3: CASRADRVNQPQHF
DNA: TGTGCCAGCAGGGCAGACAGGGTCAATCAGCCCCAGCATTTT

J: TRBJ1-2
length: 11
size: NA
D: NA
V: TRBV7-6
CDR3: CAGDTGLGYTF
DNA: TGTGCGGGCGATACAGGGCTGGGCTACACCTTC

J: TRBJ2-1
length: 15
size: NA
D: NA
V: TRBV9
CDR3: CASSVTGEAYNEQFF
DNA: TGTGCCAGCAGCGTTACAGGGGAGGCCTACAATGAGCAGTTCTTC

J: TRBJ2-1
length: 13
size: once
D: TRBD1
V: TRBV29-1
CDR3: CSVPRQGAWEQFF
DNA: TGCAGCGTCCCTAGACAGGGGGCATGGGAGCAGTTCTTC

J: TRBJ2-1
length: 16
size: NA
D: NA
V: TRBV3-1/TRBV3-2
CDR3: CASSQDRGSFNNEQFF
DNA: TGTGCCAGCAGCCAAGATCGAGGGAGCTTCAACAATGAGCAGTTCTTC

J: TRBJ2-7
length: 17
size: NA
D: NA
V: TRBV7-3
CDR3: CASSLYGGRYETYEQYF
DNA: TGTGCCAGCAGCTTATATGGAGGGCGGTACGAGACCTACGAGCAGTACTTC

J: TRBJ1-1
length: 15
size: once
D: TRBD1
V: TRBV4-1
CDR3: CASSQATGGNTEAFF
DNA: TGCGCCAGCAGCCAAGCAACAGGGGGGAACACTGAAGCTTTCTTT

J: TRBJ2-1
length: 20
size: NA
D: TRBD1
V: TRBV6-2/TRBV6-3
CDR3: CASSNYQGQGAPIYYNEQFF
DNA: TGTGCCAGCAGTAACTATCAGGGACAGGGAGCTCCGATCTACTACAATGAGCAGTTCTTC

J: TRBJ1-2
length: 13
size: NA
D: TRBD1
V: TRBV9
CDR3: CASSTGTGDGYTF
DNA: TGTGCCAGCAGCACTGGGACAGGGGATGGCTACACCTTC

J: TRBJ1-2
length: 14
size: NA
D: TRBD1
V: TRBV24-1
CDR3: CATSDDRESYGYTF
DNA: TGTGCCACCAGTGATGACAGGGAGAGCTATGGCTACACCTTC

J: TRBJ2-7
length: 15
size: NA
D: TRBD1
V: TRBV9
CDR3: CASSPRPAGGYEQYF
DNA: TGTGCCAGCAGCCCCCGGCCCGCAGGGGGCTACGAGCAGTACTTC

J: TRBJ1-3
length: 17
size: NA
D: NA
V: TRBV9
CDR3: CASSVASGSGSGNTIYF
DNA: TGTGCCAGCAGCGTAGCTTCGGGGTCAGGCTCTGGAAACACCATATATTTT

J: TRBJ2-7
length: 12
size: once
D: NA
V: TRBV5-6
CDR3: CASQTASYEQYF
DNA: TGTGCCAGTCAGACAGCGTCTTACGAGCAGTACTTC

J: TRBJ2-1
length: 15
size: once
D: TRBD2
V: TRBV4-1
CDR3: CASSQGLAGGKEQFF
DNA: TGCGCCAGCAGCCAAGGGCTAGCGGGAGGCAAAGAGCAGTTCTTC

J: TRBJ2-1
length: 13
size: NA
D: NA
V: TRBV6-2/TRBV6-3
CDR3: CASSYVKGGEQFF
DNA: TGTGCCAGCAGTTACGTGAAGGGAGGTGAGCAGTTCTTC